These 20 T cell receptor beta chains originate from one sample sequenced in a study of T-cell reconstitution after alpha-beta-depleted transplantation in children. Preparation of the TCRbeta library was carried out with unique molecular identifiers. TCRdb independently ran MiXCR on the PCR reads; one entry per CDR3 protein. The sample has about 830,000 distinct CDR3 sequences, around 17% seen once. Sequences were derived from PBMCs, mostly from graft donor cells, sampled 360 days after TCRalphabeta/CD19-depleted stem cell transplant. The receptors originated from a male patient aged 5 to 17 who had a stem cell transplant for acute lymphoblastic leukemia, so the T cells may come from the graft donor.

Only a few counts were recorded for this clonotype. This sequence joins TRBV20-1 and TRBJ1-1; a possible D gene is TRBD1 (6 bases). The CDR3 is made up of 10 amino acids. Germline V gene data show CDR1 as DFQATT and CDR2 as SNEGSKA (reference sequence). Deletions cut 4 bases from V and 9 bases from J, with 9 bases between. The CDR3 protein is CSAIGTKAFF. The CDR3, as DNA: TGCAGTGCTATAGGGACAAAAGCTTTCTTT.

This clonotype has ten or more counts. The CDR3 coding sequence is TGTGCCAGCAGCTTCCCTCAAGGTAGCCTCGGCACAGATACGCAGTATTTT. It encodes CASSFPQGSLGTDTQYF. The V and J genes are TRBV7-9 and TRBJ2-3; the D is unclear. The CDR3 is 17 amino acids. The V end was cut by 3 bases, the J end by 1 base, with 17 bases between. CDR1 and CDR2 (germline): SEHNR, FQNEAQ (reference sequence).

This clonotype was recorded a few times. The chain employs TRBV20-1 and TRBJ1-5, with D possibly being TRBD1 (6 bases). V shed 6 bases and J shed 5 bases, with 17 bases lying between them. The length of the CDR3 is 14 residues. The germline CDR1 and CDR2 sequences are DFQATT and SNEGSKA (reference sequence). The CDR3: CSASDRQAYQPQHF. CDR3 sequence (DNA): TGCAGTGCCAGTGATCGACAGGCGTATCAGCCCCAGCATTTT.

V gene TRBV4-1 combines with J gene TRBJ1-6, with D possibly matching TRBD1 (5 bases). V gave up 5 bases and J gave up 5 bases, with 16 bases separating them. Germline V lookup: CDR1 MGHRA, CDR2 YSYEKL. The CDR3 contains 16 residues. CDR3 DNA: TGCGCCAGCAGCTCAGGGATCCTGGGGCATAATTCACCCCTCCACTTT. Its protein product is CASSSGILGHNSPLHF.

The V gene is TRBV18, the J gene TRBJ2-2; D possibly matches TRBD1 or TRBD2 (5 bases each). This CDR3 contains 16 residues. Trimming shortened V by 1 base and J by 0 bases, and 9 bases separated the two germline ends. Germline CDR1 KGHSH, CDR2 LQKENI. The CDR3 nucleotides read TGTGCCAGCTCACCACGGTTGGGACCGAACACCGGGGAGCTGTTTTTT. It yields the protein CASSPRLGPNTGELFF.

This clonotype has only one observation. The rearrangement joins TRBV20-1 to TRBJ2-5; 14 positions agree with TRBD2. The CDR3 loop spans 16 amino acids. Germline CDR1 and CDR2: DFQATT and SNEGSKA (reference sequence). The CDR3 bases are TGCAGCGCGAACCGACTAGCGGGAGGGCCGGGCAGGACCCAGTACTTC. Amino acids: CSANRLAGGPGRTQYF.

This clonotype has a handful of counts. The chain recombines TRBV5-1 with TRBJ2-5; D ambiguous. Trimming cost V 3 bases and J 0 bases, with 15 bases left between them. CDR1 SGHRS and CDR2 YFSETQ come from the germline V gene. This CDR3 region has 16 residues. The CDR3 DNA follows: TGCGCCAGCAGCTGGACGACGGGCAGCAACCAAGAGACCCAGTACTTC. Its translation is CASSWTTGSNQETQYF. The variable domain in full, completed from reference TRBV5-1 and TRBJ2-5, reads KAGVTQTPRYLIKTRGQQVTLSCSPISGHRSVSWYQQTPGQGLQFLFEYFSETQRNKGNFPGRFSGRQFSNSRSEMNVSTLELGDSALYLCASSWTTGSNQETQYFGPGTRLLVL.

The rearrangement joins TRBV29-1 to TRBJ1-1, with D unclear. This CDR3 region has 11 residues. Germline lookup yields CDR1 SQVTM and CDR2 ANQGSEA. Trimming left V 3 bases short and J 4 bases short, with 6 bases between. The CDR3 reads CSVERSTEAFF. CDR3 coding DNA: TGCAGCGTTGAGAGGAGCACTGAAGCTTTCTTT.

The chain combines TRBV4-2 with TRBJ2-1, with D maybe TRBD2 (6 bases). The V end was cut by 0 bases, the J end by 7 bases, with 10 bases between. CDR1 LGHNA and CDR2 YNFKEQ come from the germline V gene. CDR3 size: 14 residues. This chain's CDR3 is CASSQEGGWNEQFF. CDR3 in DNA: TGTGCCAGCAGCCAAGAAGGAGGGTGGAATGAGCAGTTCTTC.

The CDR3 sequence is CASSLRETHYGYTF. CDR3 nucleotides: TGTGCCAGCAGTTTGAGGGAGACCCACTATGGCTACACCTTC. The rearrangement uses TRBV6-5 and TRBJ1-2; D uncertain. CDR1 is MNHEY and CDR2 is SVGAGI in the germline V gene. V shed 4 bases and J shed 3 bases, with 12 bases lying between them. The CDR3 contains 14 residues.

This clonotype appeared once. The chain uses TRBV12-3 or TRBV12-4 and TRBJ1-4; D is unresolved. The CDR3 has 15 residues. Trimming pared 5 bases from V and 0 bases from J, leaving 10 bases between. CDR3 DNA sequence: TGTGCCAGCAGTACAGAGACCGCAACTAATGAAAAACTGTTTTTT. Protein: CASSTETATNEKLFF.

V usage is TRBV6-5 and J usage is TRBJ1-6; D possibly corresponds to TRBD1 (6 bases). V was pared by 2 bases and J by 12 bases, with 14 bases between. CDR1 MNHEY and CDR2 SVGAGI come from the germline V gene. There are 14 residues in the CDR3. CDR3: CASSYGLRGIPLHF. CDR3 nucleotides: TGTGCCAGCAGTTACGGTCTTAGGGGGATACCCCTCCACTTT.

This clonotype was found a few times. The rearrangement links TRBV4-2 to TRBJ1-6, with TRBD1 matching over 8 bases. The CDR3 has 20 amino acids. Germline trimming cut 4 bases from V and 13 bases from J; bases unmatched to any gene: 27. Germline values: CDR1 LGHNA, CDR2 YNFKEQ. The CDR3 DNA reads as TGTGCCAGCAGCCTACCCAAGAGGAGACAGGGGCCCCTATCGGATTGGCCCCTCCACTTT. Its protein product is CASSLPKRRQGPLSDWPLHF.

The rearrangement links TRBV5-1 to TRBJ1-2; tentatively, D is TRBD1 (5 bases). Germline lookup yields CDR1 SGHRS and CDR2 YFSETQ. The CDR3 covers 17 residues. Trimming pared 1 base from V and 0 bases from J, leaving 16 bases between. Here the CDR3 DNA reads TGCGCCAGCAGCTTGAATCGGGGCAGCGCCTCTAACTATGGCTACACCTTC. This gives the protein CASSLNRGSASNYGYTF.

This clonotype came up many times. The rearrangement joins TRBV29-1 to TRBJ2-5, with a weak D call TRBD2 (6 bases). The CDR3 spans 13 residues. The germline V and J ends were trimmed by 3 bases and 7 bases, with 15 bases remaining between them. Per germline, CDR1 SQVTM and CDR2 ANQGSEA. DNA of the CDR3: TGCAGCGTTGATCCGGGACTCGGGGGGACCCAGTACTTC. Translation gives CSVDPGLGGTQYF.

V and J are TRBV4-2 and TRBJ2-2, with D possibly being TRBD2 (5 bases). Per germline, CDR1 LGHNA and CDR2 YNFKEQ. The CDR3 length is 16 residues. V was cut by 4 bases and J by 3 bases, with 15 bases left in between. The CDR3 DNA reads as TGTGCCAGCAGCCCAATCGGGTCGAGGGACACCGGGGAGCTGTTTTTT. Residues: CASSPIGSRDTGELFF.

This clonotype was observed a few times. CDR3 nucleotide sequence: TGTGCCAGCAGCTCGACAGGGTGGGATAGACTAGCGAGTTACAATGAGCAGTTCTTC. This sequence encodes CASSSTGWDRLASYNEQFF. The chain is built from TRBV11-2 and TRBJ2-1; tentatively, D is TRBD2 (8 bases). With 4 bases removed from V and 4 bases from J, the gap between germline ends came to 26 bases. Germline CDR1 and CDR2: SGHAT and FQNNGV. The CDR3 has 19 residues.

This clonotype has a handful of counts. V usage is TRBV5-1 and J usage is TRBJ2-7, with 10 bases matching TRBD1. The germline V gene has CDR1 SGHRS and CDR2 YFSETQ. V trimming: 4 bases; J trimming: 0 bases; junction bases outside the gene matches: 16. The CDR3 has 19 residues. In DNA form, the CDR3 reads TGCGCCAGCAGCCCGATCCGGGACAGGGGTCCGACCTTCTCCTACGAGCAGTACTTC. Translation gives CASSPIRDRGPTFSYEQYF.

The chain couples TRBV5-1 to TRBJ2-5, with TRBD2 matching 9 bases. V lost 2 bases and J lost 5; bases outside the gene matches: 7. The CDR3 runs 15 residues. CDR1 and CDR2 from the germline V gene are SGHRS and YFSETQ. The CDR3 is CASSFLAGKGETQYF. The CDR3 DNA reads TGCGCCAGCAGCTTTCTAGCGGGGAAGGGTGAGACCCAGTACTTC.

V usage is TRBV20-1 and J usage is TRBJ2-1; D is undetermined. The CDR3 is 13 amino acids. Trimming removed 2 bases at V and 1 base at J, with 6 bases between. Per the germline V gene, CDR1 is DFQATT and CDR2 is SNEGSKA (reference sequence). CDR3 DNA: TGCAGTGCTAGATCCTTATCCTACAATGAGCAGTTCTTC. Translating gives CSARSLSYNEQFF.